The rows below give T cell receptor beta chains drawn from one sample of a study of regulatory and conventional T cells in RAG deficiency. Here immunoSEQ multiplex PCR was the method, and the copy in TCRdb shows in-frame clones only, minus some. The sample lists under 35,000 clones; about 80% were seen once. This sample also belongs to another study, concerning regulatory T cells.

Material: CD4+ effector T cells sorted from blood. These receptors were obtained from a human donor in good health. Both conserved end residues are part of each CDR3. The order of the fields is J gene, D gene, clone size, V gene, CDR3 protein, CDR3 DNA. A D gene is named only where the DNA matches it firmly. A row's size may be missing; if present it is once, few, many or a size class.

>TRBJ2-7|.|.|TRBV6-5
CASSSAGRGQYEQYF
TGTGCCAGCAGTTCCGCGGGGAGGGGACAATACGAGCAGTACTTC
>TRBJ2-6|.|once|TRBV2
CASSLAAGGANVLTF
TGTGCCAGCAGTCTGGCCGCGGGAGGGGCCAACGTCCTGACTTTC
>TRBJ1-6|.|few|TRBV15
CATSRPRGYSYNSPLHF
TGTGCCACCAGCAGACCCCGGGGGTACTCCTATAATTCACCCCTCCACTTT
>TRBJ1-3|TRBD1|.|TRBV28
CASRQGFSGNTIYF
TGTGCCAGTAGACAGGGATTTTCTGGAAACACCATATATTTT
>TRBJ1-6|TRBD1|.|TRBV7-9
CASSLGGTGGARSPLHF
TGTGCCAGCAGCTTAGGAGGGACAGGGGGCGCCCGGTCACCCCTCCACTTT
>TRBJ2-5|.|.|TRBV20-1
CSARTVQTQYF
TGCAGTGCTAGGACAGTACAGACCCAGTACTTC
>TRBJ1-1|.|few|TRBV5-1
CASSLDRPPNTEAFF
TGCGCCAGCAGCTTGGACAGACCACCAAACACTGAAGCTTTCTTT
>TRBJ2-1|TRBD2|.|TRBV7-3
CASSRGGSGGKYNEQFF
TGTGCCAGCAGCCGTGGTGGTAGCGGGGGTAAATACAATGAGCAGTTCTTC
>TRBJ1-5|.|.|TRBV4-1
CASSQGYLGEQPQHF
TGCGCCAGCAGCCAAGGATACTTGGGCGAACAGCCCCAGCATTTT
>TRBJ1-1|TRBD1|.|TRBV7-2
CASSPHRGGMNTEAFF
TGTGCCAGCAGCCCGCACAGGGGCGGCATGAACACTGAAGCTTTCTTT
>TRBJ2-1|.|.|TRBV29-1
CSGNRDLSLNEQFF
TGCAGCGGCAACCGGGACTTGTCGCTAAATGAGCAGTTCTTC
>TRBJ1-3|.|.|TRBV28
CASSHTGKAPGNTIYF
TGTGCCAGCAGCCACACAGGGAAAGCCCCTGGAAACACCATATATTTT
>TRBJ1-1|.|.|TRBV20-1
CSAEENTEAFF
TGCAGCGCGGAGGAGAACACTGAAGCTTTCTTT
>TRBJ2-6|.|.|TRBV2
CASSDTLSGANVLTF
TGTGCCAGCAGTGACACACTCTCTGGGGCCAACGTCCTGACTTTC
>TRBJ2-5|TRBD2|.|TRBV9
CASSARTSGGQETQYF
TGTGCCAGCAGCGCCCGGACTAGCGGGGGCCAAGAGACCCAGTACTTC
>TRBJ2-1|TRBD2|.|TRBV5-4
CASSSGGYNEQFF
TGTGCCAGCAGCTCGGGAGGCTACAATGAGCAGTTCTTC
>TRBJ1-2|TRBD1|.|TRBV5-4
CASSSGQGEYGYTF
TGTGCCAGCAGCTCGGGACAGGGAGAATATGGCTACACCTTC
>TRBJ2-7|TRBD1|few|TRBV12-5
CASGGIGQGSYEQYF
TGTGCTAGTGGTGGGATAGGACAGGGGAGCTACGAGCAGTACTTC
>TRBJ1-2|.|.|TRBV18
CASSPGREIYGYTF
TGTGCCAGCTCACCGGGACGTGAGATCTATGGCTACACCTTC
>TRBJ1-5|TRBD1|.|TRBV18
CASSPTLGQGVGNQPQHF
TGTGCCAGCTCACCAACGTTGGGACAGGGGGTGGGCAATCAGCCCCAGCATTTT
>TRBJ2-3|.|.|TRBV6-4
CASSDKLALSSTDTQYF
TGTGCCAGCAGTGATAAACTAGCCCTGTCTAGCACAGATACGCAGTATTTT
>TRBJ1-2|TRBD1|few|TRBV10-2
CASSETRGRLNYGYTF
TGCGCCAGCAGTGAGACCAGGGGGCGCTTGAACTATGGCTACACCTTC
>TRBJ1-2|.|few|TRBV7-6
CASSLVPGDGYTF
TGTGCCAGCAGCTTAGTACCGGGGGACGGCTACACCTTC
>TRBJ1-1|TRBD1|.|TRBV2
CASSADRVRVEAFF
TGTGCCAGCAGTGCCGACAGGGTGAGGGTTGAAGCTTTCTTT
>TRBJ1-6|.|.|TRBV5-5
CASSLAGHSPLHF
TGTGCCAGCAGTTTGGCGGGGCATTCACCCCTCCACTTT
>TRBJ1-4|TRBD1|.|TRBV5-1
CASSLQGATNEKLFF
TGCGCCAGCAGTCTTCAGGGGGCAACTAATGAAAAACTGTTTTTT
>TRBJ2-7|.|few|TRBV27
CASSLVRGPYEQYF
TGTGCCAGCAGTTTAGTACGAGGGCCCTACGAGCAGTACTTC
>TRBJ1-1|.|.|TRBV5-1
CASSAQVNTEAFF
TGCGCCAGCAGCGCACAGGTGAACACTGAAGCTTTCTTT
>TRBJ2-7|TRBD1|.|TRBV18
CASSPGTGTGWIEQYF
TGTGCCAGCTCACCAGGCACCGGGACAGGGTGGATCGAGCAGTACTTC
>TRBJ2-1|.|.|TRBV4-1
CASSSQSGPYYNEQFF
TGCGCCAGCAGCTCACAATCCGGGCCCTACTACAATGAGCAGTTCTTC
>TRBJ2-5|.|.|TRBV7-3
CASSLMQGQTQYF
TGTGCCAGCAGCTTAATGCAGGGACAGACCCAGTACTTC
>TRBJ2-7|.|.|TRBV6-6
CASSPDSNEQYF
TGTGCCAGCAGCCCAGACAGCAACGAGCAGTACTTC
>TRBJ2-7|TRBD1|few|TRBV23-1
CASGPPGQGDYEQYF
TGCGCCAGCGGACCCCCAGGACAGGGGGACTACGAGCAGTACTTC
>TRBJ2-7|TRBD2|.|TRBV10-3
CAISDRVFSGGTYEQYF
TGTGCCATCAGTGATAGGGTTTTTAGCGGGGGGACCTACGAGCAGTACTTC
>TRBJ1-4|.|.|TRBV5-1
CASSPRGAGQRGEKLFF
TGCGCCAGCAGTCCTCGAGGGGCAGGCCAGAGGGGTGAAAAACTGTTTTTT
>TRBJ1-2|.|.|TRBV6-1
CASSAGLTYGYTF
TGTGCCAGCAGTGCGGGACTAACGTATGGCTACACCTTC
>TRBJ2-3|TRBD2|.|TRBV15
CATSRGELAGATDTQYF
TGTGCCACCAGCAGGGGGGAACTAGCGGGGGCGACAGATACGCAGTATTTT
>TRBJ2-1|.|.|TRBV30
CAWKKRFYNEQFF
TGTGCCTGGAAAAAGCGGTTCTACAATGAGCAGTTCTTC
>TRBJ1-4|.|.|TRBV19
CASSSARATNEKLFF
TGTGCCAGTAGTAGTGCCCGAGCAACTAATGAAAAACTGTTTTTT
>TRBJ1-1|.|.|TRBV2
CASKGTGDTEAFF
TGTGCCAGCAAAGGGACGGGTGACACTGAAGCTTTCTTT
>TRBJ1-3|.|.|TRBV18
CASSGGAATSGNTIYF
TGTGCCAGCTCAGGCGGGGCAGCCACCTCTGGAAACACCATATATTTT
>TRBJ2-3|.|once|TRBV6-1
CASSESRGTDTQYF
TGTGCCAGCAGCGAAAGCAGGGGTACAGATACGCAGTATTTT
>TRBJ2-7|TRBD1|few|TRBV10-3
CAIQPGTGNYEQYF
TGTGCCATTCAACCCGGGACAGGGAACTACGAGCAGTACTTC
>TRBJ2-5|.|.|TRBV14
CASSRSGRETQYF
TGTGCCAGCAGCCGATCAGGGAGAGAGACCCAGTACTTC
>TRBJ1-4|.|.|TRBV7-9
CASSLVWQITATNEKLFF
TGTGCCAGCAGCTTAGTTTGGCAGATCACTGCAACTAATGAAAAACTGTTTTTT
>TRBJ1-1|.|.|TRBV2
CASSDTFSSGAVTEAFF
TGTGCCAGCAGTGACACCTTCTCTTCGGGAGCGGTCACTGAAGCTTTCTTT
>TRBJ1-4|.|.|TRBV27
CASSLYTGGKLFF
TGTGCCAGCAGTTTATATACCGGGGGCAAACTGTTTTTT